This TCR beta chain was profiled in a study of T cells in Graves' hyperthyroidism and ophthalmopathy (dated by TCRdb to about 2019). Notes on the research overall: Peripheral blood was sampled at the time of initial diagnosis, prior to any treatment. Whether ophthalmopathy could be predicted prospectively was tested in an independent validation cohort made up of 18 to 20 hyperthyroidism patients plus 17 patients who later progressed to ophthalmopathy. A discovery cohort of about a hundred patients, 43 with Graves' ophthalmopathy and 57 with stable Graves' hyperthyroidism, was used to find distinguishing TCR V-J signatures. Following sampling, methimazole starting at 30 mg daily was given to hyperthyroidism patients, and high-dose intravenous methylprednisolone was given to ophthalmopathy patients. The roughly 100 discovery patients were randomly split 7:3 into training and test sets. The study also compared thyroid tissue and blood T-cell repertoires from a handful of Graves' hyperthyroidism patients. TCR Vbeta CDR3 sequencing of 120 to 150 peripheral blood samples (fewer than 45 ophthalmopathy, approximately 80 hyperthyroidism and 17 progressor patients) is reported in the paper.

A patient counted as having stable Graves' hyperthyroidism if no progression to ophthalmopathy occurred over 18 months of follow-up. The hyperthyroidism patients were between 18 and 65 years old and newly diagnosed, with a disease duration of less than 2 months. Any patient with an uncontrolled infection, another autoimmune disease, pregnancy or lactation was excluded. Diagnoses were established on the basis of clinical symptoms, serum thyroxine and TRAb, thyroid ultrasound, and orbital computed tomography. PBMCs were separated from approximately 9.9 ml of fresh peripheral blood using Ficoll-Paque density gradient centrifugation. Trizol reagent was used to extract total RNA, and RNA quality was then checked on an Agilent 2100 Bioanalyzer. This clonotype was found many times. It has no known antigen specificity. No per-base quality is available; no much larger clone lies one base away. Study-wide findings and limitations: Most expanded thyroid clonotypes (frequency above 0.001) were also found in blood, which suggests that blood repertoires may mirror thyroid immune responses. Sample size was not statistically predetermined, and blinding of investigators to group allocation was not performed. A 13 V-J signature model separated ophthalmopathy from stable hyperthyroidism, with approximately 87% sensitivity and 81.08% specificity in cross-validation and 80%/75% in testing. In validation, the model predicted progression to ophthalmopathy with about 71% sensitivity and approximately 72% specificity, a median of roughly seven months before onset.

The TCR beta CDR3 regions were amplified from RNA transcripts. A first-round RT-PCR of the TCR CDR3 used the HTBI primer set with the Qiagen OneStep RT-PCR kit. Libraries were constructed in a second round of multiplex PCR, after which size selection and purification were carried out. Sequencing of the libraries was done on an Illumina HiSeq2000 using paired-end 100 bp reads. The paper's processing steps were these. SOAPnuke was used to process the raw data, removing reads that contained adapters or uncalled bases, had a mean Phred below 15, or lacked an exact match to the constant primer or identifier. High-quality paired reads were merged using COPE v1.2.5, and each unique nucleotide sequence was defined as a clonotype. MiTCR v1.1 was used to align the clonotypes against IMGT TRBV, TRBD and TRBJ reference segments. Analysis was restricted to V-J combinations with a frequency above 0.0001, which covered roughly 99% of repertoires. The TCS score was defined as the ratio of F50 (clonal expansion) to E x V (chaos), calculated using BLOSUM62-based TCRdist between CDR3 peptides within each V-J. Welch's t-statistics and random forest reduced several hundred V-J features to some 14, which were used in a naive Bayes classifier (R e1071). TCRdb trimmed the raw reads at Q25, called clones with MiXCR and kept productive beta chains. Identical CDR3 proteins give one entry, which carries the most common genes and DNA. The V and J calls were determined by TCRdb, not by the authors. Here the sample has 300,000 to 350,000 distinct CDR3 sequences; 16% occur a single time. The top ten clonotypes cover around 33% of the sample.

The sample taken for sequencing was blood. The sequence was obtained from a man aged 25 to 40 with Graves' hyperthyroidism.

The base sequence is TGCGCCAGCCAACCCTTTTACGACAGGTTGGGGCTTTGGTACGAGCAGTACTTC. The resulting protein is CASQPFYDRLGLWYEQYF. This receptor chain uses TRBV5-1 and TRBJ2-7; the best D guess is TRBD1, with 6 bases matching. V was cut back by 7 bases and J by 4 bases, leaving a gap of 30 bases between them. The germline V gene yields SGHRS for CDR1 and YFSETQ for CDR2. CDR3 length: 18 amino acids, cysteine to phenylalanine. Solely the CDR3 DNA is kept, with 54 bases framed from the first base.